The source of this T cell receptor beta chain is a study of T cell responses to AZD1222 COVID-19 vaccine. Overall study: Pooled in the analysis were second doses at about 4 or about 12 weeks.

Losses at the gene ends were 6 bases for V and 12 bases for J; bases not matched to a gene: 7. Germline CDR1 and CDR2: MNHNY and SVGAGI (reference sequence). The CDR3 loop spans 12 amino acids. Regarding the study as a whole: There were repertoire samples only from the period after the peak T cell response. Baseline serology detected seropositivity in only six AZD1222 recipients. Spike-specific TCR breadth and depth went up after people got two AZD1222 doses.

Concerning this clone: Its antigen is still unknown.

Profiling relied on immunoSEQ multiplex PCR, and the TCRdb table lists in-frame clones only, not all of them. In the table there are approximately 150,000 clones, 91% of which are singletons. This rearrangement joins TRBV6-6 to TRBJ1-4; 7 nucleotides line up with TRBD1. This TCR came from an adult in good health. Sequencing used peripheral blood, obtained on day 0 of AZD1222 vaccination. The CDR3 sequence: CASRDTGEELFF. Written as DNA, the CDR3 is TGTGCCAGCAGGGATACAGGGGAGGAACTGTTTTTT.